These T cell receptor beta chains were read from a single sample in a study of blood T cell repertoires in COVID-19. Sequencing was performed with immunoSEQ multiplex PCR; in TCRdb, only in-frame clones are kept and a portion is missing. The sample lists under 300,000 clones; 80% to 90% were seen once. Sequenced: peripheral blood. These receptors all stem from a woman between 45 and 60 years old who had recovered from COVID-19. CDR3s include the opening cysteine and the closing phenylalanine or tryptophan. The order of the fields is V gene, clone size, CDR3 length, D gene, J gene, CDR3 protein, CDR3 DNA. D genes are given only for firm matches. Clone size, where shown, is once, few, many, or a class for clones that have expanded.

TRBV5-1	few	14	NA	TRBJ1-4	CASSQGQVEEKLFF	TGCGCCAGCAGCCAGGGACAAGTAGAGGAAAAACTGTTTTTT
TRBV28	NA	16	NA	TRBJ1-6	CASSLGAGVNFLPLHF	TGTGCCAGCAGTTTAGGCGCGGGGGTGAATTTTTTGCCCCTCCACTTT
TRBV4-3	NA	17	TRBD1	TRBJ1-2	CASSQDRWTGFPYGYTF	TGCGCCAGCAGCCAAGATCGTTGGACAGGCTTCCCCTATGGCTACACCTTC
TRBV6-5	NA	15	NA	TRBJ1-2	CASSQTTEVIYGYTF	TGTGCCAGCAGCCAAACGACAGAAGTGATCTATGGCTACACCTTC
TRBV28	NA	16	TRBD2	TRBJ2-3	CASSLSSSGDTDTQYF	TGTGCCAGCAGTTTAAGTTCCAGCGGGGACACAGATACGCAGTATTTT
TRBV7-2	NA	15	NA	TRBJ1-1	CASSLGLGGHTEAFF	TGTGCCAGCAGCTTAGGGCTCGGGGGGCACACTGAAGCTTTCTTT
TRBV6-1	NA	15	TRBD1	TRBJ2-7	CASSEWETGRREQYF	TGTGCCAGCAGTGAATGGGAGACAGGGCGTCGCGAGCAGTACTTC
TRBV21-1	NA	16	NA	TRBJ2-3	CASSKKEVVGTDTQYF	TGTGCCAGCAGCAAAAAGGAGGTTGTAGGCACAGATACGCAGTATTTT
TRBV18	NA	14	NA	TRBJ1-2	CASAIGTNRYGYTF	TGTGCCAGCGCGATCGGGACAAACAGATATGGCTACACCTTC
TRBV18	NA	14	NA	TRBJ2-2	CASSRGSNTGELFF	TGTGCCAGCTCACGAGGCAGTAACACCGGGGAGCTGTTTTTT
TRBV6-2/TRBV6-3	NA	11	NA	TRBJ1-5	CASSPGQPQHF	TGTGCCAGCAGTCCCGGGCAGCCCCAGCATTTT
TRBV5-8	NA	20	NA	TRBJ1-6	CASSLAGGFLSSSYNSPLHF	TGTGCCAGCAGCCTGGCGGGGGGCTTCCTTTCGAGCTCCTATAATTCACCCCTCCACTTT
TRBV15	NA	12	TRBD1	TRBJ2-7	CATGTGRREQYF	TGTGCCACCGGGACAGGGAGGCGCGAGCAGTACTTC
TRBV6-5	few	13	NA	TRBJ1-2	CASAAAGAYGYTF	TGTGCCAGCGCTGCGGCAGGGGCCTATGGCTACACCTTC
TRBV19	NA	11	NA	TRBJ1-2	CASYSPVGYTF	TGTGCCAGTTACAGTCCCGTTGGCTACACCTTC
TRBV10-3	NA	14	TRBD1	TRBJ2-7	CAISDLGRGNEQYF	TGTGCCATCAGTGACCTTGGCAGGGGGAACGAGCAGTACTTC
TRBV9	NA	12	NA	TRBJ2-7	CASSGQLGEQYF	TGTGCCAGCAGCGGACAATTAGGAGAGCAGTACTTC
TRBV7-9	NA	12	NA	TRBJ1-1	CASSFEGLLAFF	TGTGCCAGCAGCTTTGAGGGTCTGTTGGCTTTCTTT
TRBV7-8	NA	16	TRBD2	TRBJ2-1	CASSPTSGRARNEQFF	TGTGCCAGCAGCCCGACTAGCGGGAGGGCCAGGAATGAGCAGTTCTTC
TRBV24-1	NA	13	NA	TRBJ1-5	CATSDHYLGPQHF	TGTGCCACCAGTGACCACTATTTGGGTCCCCAGCATTTT
TRBV21-1	NA	15	NA	TRBJ2-7	CASSGDREFSYEQYF	TGTGCCAGCAGCGGGGACAGAGAATTCTCCTACGAGCAGTACTTC
TRBV5-1	NA	13	NA	TRBJ2-5	CASSKLEQETQYF	TGCGCCAGCAGTAAACTAGAGCAAGAGACCCAGTACTTC
TRBV4-2	NA	14	TRBD2	TRBJ2-5	CASSLGGIGETQYF	TGTGCCAGCAGCCTCGGGGGGATCGGGGAGACCCAGTACTTC
TRBV30	NA	10	NA	TRBJ1-1	CASRGTEAFF	TGTGCCTCTCGAGGGACTGAAGCTTTCTTT
TRBV4-1	NA	15	NA	TRBJ1-5	CASSQTGQTNQPQHF	TGCGCCAGCAGCCAGACAGGACAGACAAATCAGCCCCAGCATTTT
TRBV5-1	NA	15	NA	TRBJ2-3	CASSLASDFVDTQYF	TGCGCCAGCAGCTTGGCCTCGGACTTTGTGGATACGCAGTATTTT
TRBV6-2/TRBV6-3	NA	14	TRBD2	TRBJ2-3	CASSYAGGRHTQYF	TGTGCCAGCAGTTACGCGGGGGGCCGGCATACGCAGTATTTT
TRBV7-3	NA	18	TRBD1	TRBJ1-2	CASSGQLAHVRGVDGYTF	TGTGCCAGCTCGGGACAGTTAGCCCACGTCAGAGGGGTCGATGGCTACACCTTC
TRBV30	few	16	TRBD2	TRBJ2-5	CAWSGLAGGSLETQYF	TGTGCCTGGAGTGGACTAGCGGGAGGTTCTTTAGAGACCCAGTACTTC
TRBV7-2	NA	15	NA	TRBJ2-5	CASSLGGRRGETQYF	TGTGCCAGCAGCTTAGGGGGGCGGCGCGGAGAGACCCAGTACTTC
TRBV5-1	NA	16	NA	TRBJ1-1	CASSLEVTGRGTEAFF	TGCGCCAGCAGCTTGGAGGTTACAGGGAGGGGCACTGAAGCTTTCTTT
TRBV25-1	NA	14	NA	TRBJ1-5	CASSATGGNQPQHF	TGTGCCAGCAGTGCGACGGGGGGCAATCAGCCCCAGCATTTT
TRBV5-1	NA	15	TRBD1	TRBJ1-4	CASSLEGQGNEKLFF	TGCGCCAGCAGCTTAGAGGGACAGGGTAATGAAAAACTGTTTTTT
TRBV28	NA	14	NA	TRBJ1-4	CASVDMRLGEKLFF	TGTGCCAGCGTAGATATGAGACTTGGGGAAAAACTGTTTTTT
TRBV3-1/TRBV3-2	NA	14	NA	TRBJ2-5	CASSLREQRETQYF	TGTGCCAGCAGCCTTCGGGAGCAGCGAGAGACCCAGTACTTC
TRBV7-3	many	12	TRBD2	TRBJ2-7	CASSPTSGEQYF	TGTGCCAGCAGCCCGACTAGCGGCGAGCAGTACTTC
TRBV7-9	NA	13	TRBD1	TRBJ2-3	CASSLGTGRTQYF	TGTGCCAGCAGCTTAGGGACAGGACGGACGCAGTATTTT
TRBV3-1/TRBV3-2	NA	11	TRBD1	TRBJ1-1	CASSKGRTGSF	TGTGCCAGCAGCAAGGGTCGGACAGGGAGCTTT
TRBV28	NA	14	NA	TRBJ2-3	CASSLGGGQDTQYF	TGTGCCAGCAGTTTGGGGGGGGGCCAAGATACGCAGTATTTT
TRBV5-5	NA	15	TRBD1	TRBJ1-6	CASSGTGEDNSPLHF	TGTGCCAGCAGCGGGACAGGAGAGGATAATTCACCCCTCCACTTT
TRBV4-3	NA	17	TRBD1	TRBJ2-6	CASSQGDSEAGANVLTF	TGCGCCAGCAGCCAAGGGGACAGTGAGGCTGGGGCCAACGTCCTGACTTTC
TRBV6-6	NA	14	TRBD1	TRBJ2-7	CASSWGQGVHTQYF	TGTGCCAGCAGTTGGGGACAGGGGGTACATACCCAGTACTTC
TRBV2	NA	13	NA	TRBJ1-4	CASRSGPYEKLFF	TGTGCCAGCAGGTCTGGCCCTTACGAAAAACTGTTTTTT
TRBV5-5	NA	12	TRBD1	TRBJ2-1	CASTRTGDEQFF	TGTGCCAGCACCCGGACAGGGGATGAGCAGTTCTTC
TRBV5-4	NA	17	TRBD2	TRBJ2-3	CASSLAGGLGLTDTQYF	TGTGCCAGCAGCTTGGCCGGGGGACTAGGGCTCACAGATACGCAGTATTTT
TRBV19	NA	14	TRBD1	TRBJ1-1	CASIETGAGTEAFF	TGTGCCAGTATCGAGACAGGGGCGGGGACTGAAGCTTTCTTT
TRBV7-7	NA	15	NA	TRBJ2-3	CASSLAQGLIDTQYF	TGTGCCAGCAGCTTAGCCCAGGGCTTGATAGATACGCAGTATTTT
TRBV6-2/TRBV6-3	NA	13	NA	TRBJ1-4	CASSPPQDEKLFF	TGTGCCAGCAGTCCCCCCCAGGATGAAAAACTGTTTTTT
TRBV5-8	NA	15	NA	TRBJ2-7	CASSLPYASSYEQYF	TGTGCCAGCAGCTTACCCTACGCAAGCTCCTACGAGCAGTACTTC
TRBV30	few	12	NA	TRBJ2-1	CAWSGSYNEQFF	TGTGCCTGGAGTGGGAGCTACAATGAGCAGTTCTTC
TRBV7-8	NA	14	NA	TRBJ1-3	CASSLQGAGNTIYF	TGTGCCAGCAGCTTACAGGGTGCTGGAAACACCATATATTTT
TRBV6-4	NA	14	NA	TRBJ2-7	CASSARLVNYEQYF	TGTGCCAGCAGTGCAAGACTAGTAAACTACGAGCAGTACTTC
TRBV5-8	NA	17	TRBD1	TRBJ1-3	CASSPWTGGHSRNTIYF	TGTGCCAGCAGCCCGTGGACAGGGGGCCATAGTAGAAACACCATATATTTT
TRBV9	NA	14	TRBD2	TRBJ2-7	CASSVGAGAYEQYF	TGTGCCAGCAGCGTAGGAGCGGGAGCCTACGAGCAGTACTTC
TRBV14	NA	15	TRBD1	TRBJ1-2	CASSQERGTGGGYTF	TGTGCCAGCAGCCAAGAAAGGGGGACAGGTGGAGGCTACACCTTC
TRBV29-1	NA	14	TRBD2	TRBJ2-3	CSVEVQVGRDTQYF	TGCAGCGTTGAAGTACAGGTCGGGAGGGATACGCAGTATTTT
TRBV3-1/TRBV3-2	NA	16	NA	TRBJ1-6	CASSQMGERVDSPLHF	TGTGCCAGCAGCCAAATGGGGGAGCGGGTAGATTCACCCCTCCACTTT
TRBV14	NA	12	TRBD1	TRBJ1-1	CASSPDDRGAFF	TGTGCCAGCAGCCCCGACGACAGGGGAGCTTTCTTT